The subject of this entry is one T cell receptor beta chain. The data were taken from a study of T cell changes during pregnancy in multiple sclerosis. This CDR3 is built from 15 residues. Germline CDR1 SGHNT, CDR2 YENEEA. V lost 4 bases to trimming and J lost 1 base; unmatched junction nucleotides: 5. Sequenced by immunoSEQ multiplex PCR; TCRdb stores in-frame clones only, minus some. This sample has tens of thousands of clones, with 75% to 95% found just once. This chain uses TRBV11-3 with TRBJ2-3; TRBD2 aligns across 7 bases. The receptor was derived from a female donor in good health, enrolled as a control in a pregnancy study. This specimen was CD4+ T cells from peripheral blood mononuclear cells, taken in the third trimester of pregnancy. The CDR3 here is CASSWRAGGTDTQYF. CDR3 in DNA: TGTGCCAGCAGCTGGAGGGCGGGGGGCACAGATACGCAGTATTTT.